This T cell receptor beta chain was identified in a study of blood T cell repertoires in COVID-19. Study in general: The United States, Italy and Spain provided the acute and convalescent COVID-19 samples. Nucleic acid was either cDNA or gDNA, and it came from T cells, B-cell-depleted T cells, or PBMCs.

Profiling relied on immunoSEQ multiplex PCR, and the TCRdb table lists in-frame clones only, not all of them. The repertoire has 20,000 to 25,000 clones, approximately 80% of them found once; the top ten carry 48%. The CDR3 spans 13 residues. Per the germline V gene, CDR1 is SQVTM and CDR2 is ANQGSEA. V was pared by 6 bases and J by 8 bases, with 19 bases between. Sequencing used peripheral blood. The V and J genes are TRBV29-1 and TRBJ1-1; TRBD1 is a possible D gene (5 bases). The source of this sequence is a man between 65 and 79 years old with acute or convalescent COVID-19. CDR3 sequence: CSVKGGANLEAFF. The CDR3 DNA follows: TGCAGCGTCAAGGGAGGGGCTAACTTAGAAGCTTTCTTT.